This T cell receptor (beta chain) stems from a study of cytomegalovirus exposure and HLA in healthy donors. With 60 Vbeta and 13 Jbeta primers, the PCR was carried out. Data came from immunoSEQ multiplex PCR; TCRdb stores just in-frame clones and leaves some out. The sample totals 150,000 to 250,000 clones. The germline V and J ends were trimmed by 7 bases and 5 bases, with 20 bases remaining between them. Germline CDR1 and CDR2: PRHDT and FYEKMQ (reference sequence). This CDR3 is 15 amino acids long. Study outcomes and limitations: The authors judged a highly shared variant cluster likely a sequencing artifact. For most TCR beta V segments, an earlier analysis put the productive rate at about 87% or about 30% of the time. Association of 16,951 TCR beta sequences with HLA alleles was found at 0.05 false discovery rate in a later analysis.

With regard to this clone: The target antigen is unknown.

Donors counted as nominally healthy when sampled, yet unrecorded immune exposures were likely. The genes are TRBV13 and TRBJ2-5; weak D call: TRBD1 (6 bases). The source material was PBMCs. The sequence derives from a boy younger than 18 in good health and CMV-seronegative. The CDR3 DNA sequence: TGTGCCAGCACCCCGGGTGGGGGCATCTTTGAGACCCAGTACTTC. Protein: CASTPGGGIFETQYF.